This note documents a single TCR beta chain sequence. The data derive from a study of T cells after yellow fever vaccination. The CDR3 contains 14 residues. Germline trimming cut 3 bases from V and 4 bases from J; bases unmatched to any gene: 1. Germline CDR1 SGHNT, CDR2 YYREEE (reference sequence). A single record per CDR3 protein comes from TCRdb applying MiXCR to the 5' RACE reads. The profile shows just under 600,000 distinct CDR3 sequences, approximately 13% of them singletons. The source material was PBMCs, sampled on the day of the yellow fever booster vaccination. This TCR derives from a man between 25 and 39 years old who received the YFV17D yellow fever vaccine. The chain couples TRBV5-4 to TRBJ2-2; 9 nucleotides align to TRBD2. Here the CDR3 DNA reads TGTGCCAGCAGCTCGACTAGCGGCACCGGGGAGCTGTTTTTT. It codes for CASSSTSGTGELFF.